A selection of T cell receptor beta chains follows, all from one sample in a study of CD8+CD57+ T cells in acquired aplastic anemia. TCRdb processed the reads anew with MiXCR; each CDR3 protein has one entry. The sample records 100,000 to 150,000 distinct CDR3 sequences, approximately 40% being singletons. Specimen: sorted CD4+, CD8+, or CD8+CD57+ T cells (not recorded which) from PBMCs. The receptors come from a human donor with aplastic anemia. Each CDR3 is given with its conserved first and last residue. Fields, in order: J gene, V gene, CDR3 protein.

TRBJ1-1 | TRBV2 | CASSYNGMGTEAFF
TRBJ2-5 | TRBV9 | CASSLGLREETQYF
TRBJ1-3 | TRBV3-1 | CASRSGQVGGNTIYF
TRBJ2-3 | TRBV6-1 | CASSAGGVTDTQYF
TRBJ2-1 | TRBV12-3/TRBV12-4 | CASSFDKDSLF
TRBJ1-3 | TRBV5-1 | CASSLGGATGNTIYF
TRBJ2-7 | TRBV25-1 | CASSLYGQGAAYEQYF
TRBJ2-1 | TRBV10-3 | CAIRDRDKQEQFF
TRBJ2-3 | TRBV20-1 | CSARDVSGADTQYF
TRBJ2-7 | TRBV7-8 | CASSHRLAGGLAQYF
TRBJ2-2 | TRBV15 | CATSHRDGELFF
TRBJ2-1 | TRBV12-3/TRBV12-4 | CASSSSGGPYNEQFF
TRBJ1-3 | TRBV11-2 | CASSLVAISGNTIYF
TRBJ2-5 | TRBV19 | CASSIAGETQYF
TRBJ1-4 | TRBV12-3/TRBV12-4 | CASSRGSVGEKLFF
TRBJ1-2 | TRBV27 | CASSQESRGRNYGYTF
TRBJ1-2 | TRBV7-9 | CASSLQGRDYGYTF
TRBJ1-5 | TRBV6-6 | CASSYETGRGQPQHF
TRBJ1-1 | TRBV2 | CASRGRGLSNTEAFF
TRBJ1-2 | TRBV19 | CASSINRLYGYTF
TRBJ1-5 | TRBV15 | CATSTQAGANQPQHF
TRBJ2-5 | TRBV15 | CATSRDKETQYF
TRBJ1-5 | TRBV10-2 | CASSAGTGGDQPQHF
TRBJ1-2 | TRBV19 | CASSISDYGYTF
TRBJ1-2 | TRBV6-5 | CASSSLGGRRSNYGYTF
TRBJ1-4 | TRBV10-3 | CASSYPQRGEAEEKLFF
TRBJ2-5 | TRBV25-1 | CASSETGGQETQYF